The 16 T cell receptor beta chains below come from one sample, sequenced in a study of blood T cell repertoires in COVID-19. The assay was immunoSEQ multiplex PCR, and TCRdb's table has in-frame clones only and misses some. The sample shows some 110,000 clones, roughly 85% of them seen only once. The sample consisted of peripheral blood. These TCRs come from a woman older than 75 with COVID-19, enrolled during active disease.

This chain joins TRBV19 and TRBJ2-5; 8 nucleotides align to TRBD2. The CDR3 runs 13 residues. Germline V gene data show CDR1 as LNHDA and CDR2 as SQIVND (reference sequence). J lost 2 bases, V lost 6 bases, and 2 bases had no gene match. CDR3 amino acids: CASSGRGQETQYF. In DNA, the CDR3 is TGTGCCAGTAGCGGGAGGGGACAAGAGACCCAGTACTTC.

The chain has TRBV6-2 or TRBV6-3 and TRBJ1-5; 9 bases are a match to TRBD1. The V gene end was trimmed by 5 bases and the J gene end by 1 base; junction bases not matched to a gene: 3. The germline gives CDR1 MNHEY, CDR2 SVGEGT. The CDR3 covers 15 residues. The CDR3 DNA is TGTGCCAGCAGTAGACAGGGGGAAAGCAATCAGCCCCAGCATTTT. This encodes CASSRQGESNQPQHF.

The chain combines TRBV6-5 with TRBJ2-2; 7 nucleotides align to TRBD1. Per the germline V gene, CDR1 is MNHEY and CDR2 is SVGAGI. V shed 10 bases and J 2 bases; nucleotides not matched to a gene: 7. The CDR3 has 14 residues. CDR3 protein: CATRQGHNTGELFF. The CDR3 nucleotides read TGTGCCACCCGACAGGGTCATAACACCGGGGAGCTGTTTTTT.

The chain recombines TRBV7-9 with TRBJ1-4; D is possibly TRBD1 (6 bases). V gave up 5 bases and J gave up 4 bases, with 11 bases separating them. Germline-derived CDR1 and CDR2 are SEHNR and FQNEAQ (reference sequence). The length of the CDR3 is 14 residues. The chain's CDR3 is CASSPDSNNEKLFF. The CDR3 coding sequence is TGTGCCAGCAGCCCGGACAGCAATAATGAAAAACTGTTTTTT.

The chain has TRBV6-5 and TRBJ2-7; D is possibly TRBD1 (5 bases). V gave up 6 bases and J gave up 5 bases, with 17 bases separating them. Germline assignment: CDR1 MNHEY and CDR2 SVGAGI. This CDR3 region has 14 residues. This chain's CDR3 is CASRTGVPSHEQYF. The CDR3 nucleotides are TGTGCCAGCAGAACAGGCGTACCCTCTCACGAGCAGTACTTC.

The chain recombines TRBV20-1 with TRBJ2-1; D is perhaps TRBD2 (5 bases). CDR1 DFQATT and CDR2 SNEGSKA come from the germline V gene (reference sequence). Trimming cost V 3 bases and J 0 bases, with 12 bases left between them. The CDR3 covers 15 residues. For the CDR3, the DNA is TGCAGTGCTAGTGGTGGAGCGGACTCCTACAATGAGCAGTTCTTC. It is translated as CSASGGADSYNEQFF.

This clone was seen a single time. The J gene is TRBJ2-1, the V gene TRBV5-5; 11 bases agree with TRBD2. Germline assignment: CDR1 SGHKS and CDR2 YYEKEE (reference sequence). CDR3 size: 18 residues. The V segment lost 0 bases and the J segment 4 bases; nucleotides outside the gene matches: 9. Here the CDR3 reads CASSLGNVAGGPYNEQFF. CDR3 DNA sequence: TGTGCCAGCAGCTTGGGGAACGTAGCGGGAGGGCCATACAATGAGCAGTTCTTC.

This chain uses TRBV5-1 with TRBJ2-5; TRBD2 aligns across 7 bases. CDR1 SGHRS and CDR2 YFSETQ come from the germline V gene. J gave up 4 bases and V 3 bases, and 3 bases lay outside the gene matches. The CDR3 is made up of 13 amino acids. The CDR3 DNA reads as TGCGCCAGCAGCTGGGAGGGAGCAGAGACCCAGTACTTC. This encodes CASSWEGAETQYF.

In this sample, this clone turned up once. The genes are TRBV20-1 and TRBJ1-4; D ambiguous. Germline V gene lookup returns CDR1 DFQATT and CDR2 SNEGSKA (reference sequence). V was clipped by 0 bases and J by 13 bases, with 9 bases between them. The CDR3 contains 11 residues. In nucleotides, the CDR3 is TGCAGTGCTAGAGATAAGCAGGCACTGTTTTTT. Protein product: CSARDKQALFF.

The chain has TRBV11-2 and TRBJ2-5, with D tentatively TRBD2 (5 bases). This CDR3 has 11 amino acids. Germline CDR1 SGHAT, CDR2 FQNNGV. V lost 4 bases, J lost 5 bases, and 5 bases lay in between. This chain's CDR3 is CASSSGETQYF. In DNA form, the CDR3 reads TGTGCCAGCAGCTCGGGGGAGACCCAGTACTTC.

The CDR3 region is CATGRGENIQYF. CDR3 DNA: TGTGCCACCGGCAGGGGAGAAAACATTCAGTACTTC. The V call is TRBV10-3, the J call TRBJ2-4; tentative D call: TRBD1 (6 bases). V was shortened by 10 bases and J by 5 bases, with 12 bases between the two germline ends. Germline loops: CDR1 ENHRY, CDR2 SYGVKD. The CDR3 consists of 12 residues.

The chain joins TRBV28 to TRBJ2-1, with TRBD2 matching 14 bases. CDR3 length equals 15 residues. V was clipped by 5 bases and J by 13 bases; unmatched bases: 10. From germline, CDR1 is MDHEN and CDR2 SYDVKM. CDR3 sequence: CASSRTGTSGRHQFF. The CDR3 coding sequence is TGTGCCAGCAGTCGCACTGGGACTAGCGGGAGACATCAGTTCTTC.

This rearrangement joins TRBV7-2 to TRBJ2-3, with 11 positions matching TRBD2. Losses at the gene ends were 4 bases for V and 12 bases for J; bases not matched to a gene: 12. Germline V gives CDR1 SGHTA, CDR2 FQGNSA. CDR3 length: 15 residues. The CDR3 loop reads CASSSNPGTSGSQYF. The CDR3 region has the DNA TGTGCCAGCAGCTCCAATCCGGGGACTAGCGGATCACAGTATTTT.

The sample holds a few counts of this clone. The J gene is TRBJ1-2, the V gene TRBV5-1, with 7 bases lining up with TRBD1. The germline V gene encodes CDR1 SGHRS and CDR2 YFSETQ. The J segment lost 6 bases and the V segment lost 0 bases, leaving 8 bases of the junction unmatched. The CDR3 consists of 15 residues. CDR3 region: CASSLATGVVDGYTF. The CDR3 DNA reads TGCGCCAGCAGCTTGGCTACAGGGGTGGTTGATGGCTACACCTTC. Combining the CDR3 with reference TRBV5-1 and TRBJ1-2 gives the whole variable domain KAGVTQTPRYLIKTRGQQVTLSCSPISGHRSVSWYQQTPGQGLQFLFEYFSETQRNKGNFPGRFSGRQFSNSRSEMNVSTLELGDSALYLCASSLATGVVDGYTFGSGTRLTVV.

This chain connects TRBV3-1 (or the pseudogene TRBV3-2) to TRBJ2-7; 10 nucleotides align to TRBD2. This CDR3 contains 17 residues. Trimming took 3 bases from V and 2 from J; bases not matched to a gene: 10. The germline gives CDR1 LGHDT, CDR2 YNNKEL (reference sequence). The CDR3 here is CASSQGLGSGRAYEQYF. The CDR3 DNA sequence: TGTGCCAGCAGCCAGGGGTTAGGGAGCGGGAGGGCCTACGAGCAGTACTTC.

The V and J genes are TRBV9 and TRBJ2-6, with 8 bases identical to TRBD1. This CDR3 is built from 19 residues. V lost 2 bases and J lost 0; bases outside the gene matches: 10. The germline CDR1 and CDR2 sequences are SGDLS and YYNGEE. The DNA for the CDR3 is TGTGCCAGCAGCGTCAGATCGACAGGGGTCGGCTCTGGGGCCAACGTCCTGACTTTC. It translates to CASSVRSTGVGSGANVLTF.